This record covers a single TCR beta chain. Researchers ran the PCR with 60 Vbeta and 13 Jbeta primers. TCRdb keeps only in-frame clones here, not all; method: immunoSEQ multiplex PCR. This table has about 120,000 clones, approximately 85% appearing once. The sample comes from a study of cytomegalovirus exposure and HLA in healthy donors. The sequence was collected from a male donor in good health and CMV-seropositive. Sequenced input: PBMCs.

CDR3 sequence: CASSGDRHETQYF. The CDR3 DNA is TGTGCCAGCAGCGGAGACAGACACGAGACCCAGTACTTC. V gene TRBV2 combines with J gene TRBJ2-5; D possibly corresponds to TRBD1 (5 bases). V shed 6 bases and J shed 5 bases, with 13 bases lying between them. The germline V gene has CDR1 SNHLY and CDR2 FYNNEI. This CDR3 region has 13 residues. The full variable domain, its missing parts supplied by reference TRBV2 and TRBJ2-5, is EPEVTQTPSHQVTQMGQEVILRCVPISNHLYFYWYRQILGQKVEFLVSFYNNEISEKSEIFDDQFSVERPDGSNFTLKIRSTKLEDSAMYFCASSGDRHETQYFGPGTRLLVL.